The 30 T cell receptor beta chains given below trace back to one sample, sequenced in a study of metastatic and nonmetastatic thyroid tumors. Thyroid surgery had not been preceded by any treatment in any patient. TCRdb redid the clone calls on the PCR reads using MiXCR. Of about 10,000 clones in the sample, about a third were seen once. Source material: tumor tissue. These receptor sequences come from a female donor with papillary thyroid cancer or a benign thyroid nodule (not recorded which). Some clones in this sample may be carry-over from other donors' samples.

Sample share makes this clone medium-sized. This chain joins TRBV20-1 and TRBJ2-7; the match to TRBD2 covers 8 bases. Trimming took 3 bases from V and 4 from J; bases not matched to a gene: 11. CDR1 is DFQATT, CDR2 SNEGSKA, per germline (reference sequence). This CDR3 comprises 15 residues. The DNA for the CDR3 is TGCAGTGCTAGGGTAACCGGGACTAGACGTTACGAGCAGTACTTC. The encoded protein is CSARVTGTRRYEQYF.

This rearrangement joins TRBV4-1 to TRBJ1-3; TRBD1 aligns across 7 bases. The length of the CDR3 is 17 residues. Trimming cost V 3 bases and J 0 bases; bases outside gene matches: 8. Germline CDR1 MGHRA, CDR2 YSYEKL. The CDR3 is CASSHYLTGSSGNTIYF. CDR3 in DNA: TGCGCCAGCAGCCATTATCTGACAGGGAGCTCTGGAAACACCATATATTTT.

This clone was counted between two and nine times. The V gene is TRBV6-1, the J gene TRBJ2-7; D possibly uses TRBD1 or TRBD2 (5 bases each). The CDR3 has 15 amino acids. Germline V gene lookup returns CDR1 MNHNS and CDR2 SASEGT. Between the trimmed V and J ends, which lost 2 bases and 0 bases, there was a span of 11 bases. The chain's CDR3 is CASSEFWDGSYEQYF. Here the CDR3 DNA reads TGTGCCAGCAGTGAATTCTGGGACGGCTCCTACGAGCAGTACTTC.

By sample fraction, this clone is medium-sized. The chain couples TRBV7-6 to TRBJ2-5; the D is unclear. Looked up from germline, CDR1 is SGHVS and CDR2 is FNYEAQ. V dropped 0 bases and J dropped 3 bases, with 8 bases sitting between them. The CDR3 has 14 amino acids. The CDR3 loop reads CASSLAAQEETQYF. The CDR3 DNA follows: TGTGCCAGCAGCTTAGCGGCCCAGGAAGAGACCCAGTACTTC.

The chain recombines TRBV4-1 with TRBJ1-4; 8 bases agree with TRBD1. This CDR3 is built from 16 residues. CDR1 is MGHRA and CDR2 is YSYEKL in the germline V gene. The V segment lost 1 base and the J segment 8 bases; nucleotides outside the gene matches: 9. In DNA form, the CDR3 reads TGCGCCAGCAGCCAAGGGTTTCAGGGGGCGGTCGAAAAACTGTTTTTT. It encodes CASSQGFQGAVEKLFF.

This clone was seen once. The rearrangement joins TRBV5-1 to TRBJ1-6; 9 bases match TRBD1. This CDR3 region has 15 residues. The V gene end was trimmed by 4 bases and the J gene end by 7 bases; junction bases not matched to a gene: 6. The germline V gene encodes CDR1 SGHRS and CDR2 YFSETQ. CDR3 bases: TGCGCCAGCAGCGACACGGGACAGGGAAATTCACCCCTCCACTTT. It encodes CASSDTGQGNSPLHF. The full variable domain, completed using reference TRBV5-1 and TRBJ1-6, is KAGVTQTPRYLIKTRGQQVTLSCSPISGHRSVSWYQQTPGQGLQFLFEYFSETQRNKGNFPGRFSGRQFSNSRSEMNVSTLELGDSALYLCASSDTGQGNSPLHFGNGTRLTVT.

This rearrangement joins TRBV5-6 to TRBJ2-3, with D unclear. The CDR3 is 16 residues long. The V end lost 4 bases, the J end lost 1 base, and 16 bases lay between the germline ends. The germline CDR1 and CDR2 sequences are SGHDT and YYEEEE. In nucleotides, the CDR3 is TGTGCCAGCAGCCCTATCTCATTATGGGGCACAGATACGCAGTATTTT. Translating gives CASSPISLWGTDTQYF.

This clone is medium-sized (0.01 to 0.1%) by share. This chain links TRBV5-1 with TRBJ2-3; D gene unclear. This CDR3 comprises 11 residues. The V gene lost 6 bases and the J gene lost 1 base, with 3 bases spanning the gap. CDR1 SGHRS and CDR2 YFSETQ come from the germline V gene. The CDR3 sequence is CASKGTDTQYF. The DNA of the CDR3 is TGCGCCAGCAAGGGCACAGATACGCAGTATTTT.

The J gene is TRBJ2-7, the V gene TRBV12-3 or TRBV12-4, with TRBD1 identical over 7 bases. The CDR3 has 12 amino acids. V was pared by 6 bases and J by 5 bases, with 4 bases of the junction left unmatched. CDR3 residues: CASSRGQDEQYF. Here the CDR3 DNA reads TGTGCCAGCAGCCGAGGACAGGACGAGCAGTACTTC.

The V gene is TRBV5-6, the J gene TRBJ2-6, with 9 nucleotides matching TRBD1. The CDR3 spans 15 residues. Germline CDR1 is SGHDT and CDR2 is YYEEEE. V dropped 0 bases and J dropped 9; count of bases not matched to a gene: 4. The CDR3, as DNA: TGTGCCAGCAGCTTGGAGGGACAGGGAATCAACGTCCTGACTTTC. This encodes CASSLEGQGINVLTF.

This clone is medium-sized. The rearrangement uses TRBV18 and TRBJ2-2; 10 nucleotides match TRBD1. Trimming at V came to 0 bases and at J to 5 bases, leaving 3 bases not matched to a gene. The CDR3 loop spans 16 amino acids. Germline CDR1 and CDR2: KGHSH and LQKENI. As DNA, the CDR3 is TGTGCCAGCTCACCACCTGGGACAGGGGCTACCGGGGAGCTGTTTTTT. Protein: CASSPPGTGATGELFF.

CDR3 DNA sequence: TGTGCCAGCTCACGGGGGCAGGGGGAAAAACTGTTTTTT. It is translated as CASSRGQGEKLFF. The rearrangement links TRBV18 to TRBJ1-4; D perhaps matches TRBD1 (6 bases). Germline V gene sequence: CDR1 KGHSH, CDR2 LQKENI. The CDR3 contains 13 residues. The V end was cut by 4 bases, the J end by 8 bases, with 11 bases between.

The rearrangement joins TRBV18 to TRBJ1-1; a weak D match, TRBD1 (6 bases). V lost 1 base, J lost 1 base, and 13 bases lay in between. The CDR3 runs 16 residues. Per the germline V gene, CDR1 is KGHSH and CDR2 is LQKENI. In DNA form, the CDR3 reads TGTGCCAGCTCACCACTCAACCAGGGGCCGAACACTGAAGCTTTCTTT. As protein: CASSPLNQGPNTEAFF.

This clone is medium-sized by share. V and J are TRBV12-3 or TRBV12-4 and TRBJ2-5, with 12 bases matching TRBD2. The CDR3 is 14 residues long. J gave up 5 bases and V 6 bases, and 4 bases lay outside the gene matches. CDR3 protein: CASSPSGRGETQYF. For the CDR3, the DNA is TGTGCCAGCAGCCCTAGCGGGAGGGGGGAGACCCAGTACTTC.

The rearrangement links TRBV30 to TRBJ2-7; D unclear. The CDR3 consists of 14 residues. The V gene lost 2 bases and the J gene lost 0 bases, with 11 bases spanning the gap. Germline-derived CDR1 and CDR2 are GTSNPN and SVGIG (reference sequence). The CDR3 nucleotides are TGTGCCTGGAGTTGGCACCCTAGCTCCTACGAGCAGTACTTC. Its protein product is CAWSWHPSSYEQYF.

By share, this clone ranks as medium-sized. V gene TRBV13 combines with J gene TRBJ2-7, with D perhaps TRBD1 (6 bases). With 6 bases removed from V and 0 bases from J, the gap between germline ends came to 15 bases. The germline V gene has CDR1 PRHDT and CDR2 FYEKMQ (reference sequence). The CDR3 length is 15 residues. The CDR3 sequence: CASRPLGTSSYEQYF. The CDR3 bases are TGTGCCAGCAGGCCCCTTGGGACATCCTCCTACGAGCAGTACTTC.

This clone has only one observation. The rearrangement joins TRBV28 to TRBJ2-4, with 9 bases fitting TRBD1. Unmatched junction bases numbered 5, after V lost 6 bases and J lost 8 bases. Germline V gene lookup returns CDR1 MDHEN and CDR2 SYDVKM. The CDR3 covers 13 residues. CDR3 sequence (DNA): TGTGCCAGCAGGTTACAGGGGGCTTACATTCAGTACTTC. This gives the protein CASRLQGAYIQYF.

This clone is categorized as medium-sized (0.01 to 0.1%). The gene calls are TRBV6-5 and TRBJ1-3; D unresolved. Trimming removed 2 bases from V and 0 bases from J, with 11 bases in between. CDR1 and CDR2 from the germline V gene are MNHEY and SVGAGI. This CDR3 is 16 amino acids long. The CDR3 nucleotides are TGTGCCAGCAGTTACGGCGACGGAGTCTCTGGAAACACCATATATTTT. It translates to CASSYGDGVSGNTIYF.

By share, this clone ranks as medium-sized. The rearrangement uses TRBV9 and TRBJ2-1; 7 bases fit TRBD1. The germline V gene encodes CDR1 SGDLS and CDR2 YYNGEE. With V trimmed by 4 bases and J by 2 bases, 6 bases remained unmatched. This CDR3 region has 15 residues. The CDR3 reads CASSPRDSAYNEQFF. CDR3 nucleotides: TGTGCCAGCAGCCCAAGGGACAGCGCCTACAATGAGCAGTTCTTC.

The chain employs TRBV19 and TRBJ2-7; TRBD2 matches at 7 bases. J was trimmed by 2 bases and V by 5 bases; bases with no gene match: 9. The length of the CDR3 is 15 residues. CDR1 and CDR2 from the germline V gene are LNHDA and SQIVND (reference sequence). The chain's CDR3 is CASSAGLSLPYEQYF. The CDR3 nucleotides read TGTGCCAGTAGTGCGGGACTATCATTGCCCTACGAGCAGTACTTC.

The chain employs TRBV20-1 and TRBJ2-5, with 9 bases that match TRBD1. This CDR3 has 16 residues. Germline-derived CDR1 and CDR2 are DFQATT and SNEGSKA (reference sequence). V dropped 3 bases and J dropped 5; count of bases not matched to a gene: 13. The CDR3 coding sequence is TGCAGTGCTAGTGGCCCGGGACAGGGAGATATGGAGACCCAGTACTTC. Translation gives CSASGPGQGDMETQYF.

By share, this clone ranks as medium-sized. Given a much more abundant clone one base away, this may be a read error. V is TRBV6-1 and J is TRBJ1-6; D is unclear. The CDR3 sequence is 14 residues long. CDR1 and CDR2 from the germline V gene are MNHNS and SASEGT. V was shortened by 3 bases and J by 7 bases, with 10 bases between the two germline ends. In DNA form, the CDR3 reads TGTGCCAGCAGTGATCTCAGCCCAAATTCACCCCTCCACTTT. This gives the protein CASSDLSPNSPLHF.

The chain combines TRBV7-2 with TRBJ2-7, with D unclear. The CDR3 contains 12 residues. V was pared by 5 bases and J by 0 bases, with 5 bases between. From germline, CDR1 is SGHTA and CDR2 FQGNSA. The CDR3 reads CASSPGSYEQYF. In nucleotides, the CDR3 is TGTGCCAGCAGCCCGGGCTCCTACGAGCAGTACTTC. The entire variable domain, with the rest obtained from reference TRBV7-2 and TRBJ2-7, is as follows: GAGVSQSPSNKVTEKGKDVELRCDPISGHTALYWYRQSLGQGLEFLIYFQGNSAPDKSGLPSDRFSAERTGGSVSTLTIQRTQQEDSAVYLCASSPGSYEQYFGPGTRLTVT.

This sequence joins TRBV6-2 or TRBV6-3 and TRBJ1-1; D is uncertain. V dropped 8 bases and J dropped 10 bases, with 17 bases sitting between them. The CDR3 extends over 12 amino acids. Germline CDR1 is MNHEY and CDR2 is SVGEGT. This CDR3 reads CASGRETTGAFF. The CDR3 DNA follows: TGTGCCAGCGGCCGGGAGACGACCGGAGCTTTCTTT.

This clone was counted at least ten times. V is TRBV4-1 and J is TRBJ2-2; TRBD2 matches at 9 bases. The V gene's germline CDR1 is MGHRA and CDR2 YSYEKL. The CDR3 spans 16 residues. The V segment lost 1 base and the J segment 7 bases; nucleotides outside the gene matches: 7. The CDR3 loop is CASSQAVREGFGELFF. CDR3 coding DNA: TGCGCCAGCAGCCAAGCGGTGCGGGAGGGCTTCGGGGAGCTGTTTTTT.

The chain has TRBV7-2 and TRBJ1-4, with a tentative D call TRBD1 (5 bases). The CDR3 is 17 amino acids. The ends were cut back, 5 bases at V and 0 bases at J, with 16 bases in the middle. Germline-derived CDR1 and CDR2 are SGHTA and FQGNSA. As DNA, the CDR3 is TGTGCCAGCAGCCCGGACGGGAGAGGGGCAACTAATGAAAAACTGTTTTTT. It yields the protein CASSPDGRGATNEKLFF.

CDR3 sequence (DNA): TGTGCCAGCAGCTTAACCACGAATAGGGAGACCCAGTACTTC. This codes for CASSLTTNRETQYF. V is TRBV11-2 and J is TRBJ2-5; no definite D call. V was clipped by 2 bases and J by 5 bases, with 12 bases between them. Looked up from germline, CDR1 is SGHAT and CDR2 is FQNNGV. The CDR3 length is 14 residues.

The rearrangement uses TRBV30 and TRBJ1-1; 7 nucleotides agree with TRBD1. Unmatched junction bases numbered 10, after V lost 0 bases and J lost 3 bases. Germline CDR1 GTSNPN, CDR2 SVGIG (reference sequence). This CDR3 has 16 amino acids. For the CDR3, the DNA is TGTGCCTGGAGTGTGTTTTCAGGGGGGGCAGACACTGAAGCTTTCTTT. As protein: CAWSVFSGGADTEAFF.

By share of the sample, this clone is medium-sized. The chain is built from TRBV7-6 and TRBJ2-1; 7 bases map to TRBD1. CDR3 size: 16 residues. J was trimmed by 0 bases and V by 2 bases; bases with no gene match: 4. CDR1 is SGHVS, CDR2 FNYEAQ, per germline. The CDR3 loop reads CASSLSRGSSYNEQFF. The CDR3 DNA is TGTGCCAGCAGCTTATCCAGGGGGAGCTCCTACAATGAGCAGTTCTTC.

V usage is TRBV5-1 and J usage is TRBJ2-7; 8 bases match TRBD1. The germline CDR1 and CDR2 sequences are SGHRS and YFSETQ. Trimming cost V 0 bases and J 2 bases; bases outside gene matches: 1. CDR3 size: 14 residues. This CDR3 reads CASSLAGGPYEQYF. The DNA for the CDR3 is TGCGCCAGCAGCTTGGCAGGGGGCCCCTACGAGCAGTACTTC.